The source of this T cell receptor (beta chain) is a study of shared clonotypes between healthy human individuals. TCRdb's table, derived via immunoSEQ multiplex PCR, lists solely in-frame clones and lacks some. The repertoire consists of about 190,000 clones, with approximately 60% occurring once and the leading ten covering more than 9%. The germline gives CDR1 MDHEN, CDR2 SYDVKM. The CDR3 consists of 15 residues. V dropped 6 bases and J dropped 2; count of bases not matched to a gene: 7. This receptor was obtained from a man aged 25-45 years in good health. The rearrangement uses TRBV28 and TRBJ1-5, with 7 bases matching TRBD1. Material: memory CD4+ T cells sorted from blood. Subset meaning: CD45RA-negative fraction. CDR3 DNA sequence: TGTGCCAGCAGGAATGACAGGGCCGGCAATCAGCCCCAGCATTTT. It translates to CASRNDRAGNQPQHF.